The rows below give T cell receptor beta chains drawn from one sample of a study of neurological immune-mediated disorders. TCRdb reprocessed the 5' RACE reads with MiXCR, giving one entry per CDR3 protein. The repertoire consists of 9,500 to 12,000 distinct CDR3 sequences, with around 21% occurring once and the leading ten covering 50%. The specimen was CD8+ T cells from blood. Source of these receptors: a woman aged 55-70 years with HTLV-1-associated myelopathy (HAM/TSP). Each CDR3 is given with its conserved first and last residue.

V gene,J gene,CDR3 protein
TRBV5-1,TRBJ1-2,CASSLEDRVLPNYGYTF
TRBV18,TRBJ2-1,CASSPPGRYNEQFF
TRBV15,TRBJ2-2,CATSRVGGDTGELFF
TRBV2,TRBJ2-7,CASTPRPAYEQYF
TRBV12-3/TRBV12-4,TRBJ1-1,CASSALTVNTEAFF
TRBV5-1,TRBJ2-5,CASSLEQGAAETQYF
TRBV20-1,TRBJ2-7,CSASSGTSGGTPYEQYF
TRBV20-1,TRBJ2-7,CSASSTGPSYEQYF
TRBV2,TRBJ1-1,CASIWTGGPEAFF
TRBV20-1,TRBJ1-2,CSASAGGLGGGYTF
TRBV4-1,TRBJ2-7,CASSQDHGPGLAYDSYEQYF
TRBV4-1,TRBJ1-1,CASSTRWGQYNTEAFF
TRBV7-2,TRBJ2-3,CASSFYICSASSGGSADTQYF
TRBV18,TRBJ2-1,CASSFRDRVINEQFF
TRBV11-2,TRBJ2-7,CASSPWGSGQGYEQYF
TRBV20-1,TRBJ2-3,CSARPRGTAPGDTQYF
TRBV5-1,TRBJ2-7,CASSLRADRSYEQYF
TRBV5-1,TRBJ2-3,CASSSGLAGVSTDTQYF
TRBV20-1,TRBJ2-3,CSANEPSWTGGSTDTQYF
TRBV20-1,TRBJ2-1,CSARDQRGHNEQFF
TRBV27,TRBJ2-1,CASSLSGASGGVNEQFF
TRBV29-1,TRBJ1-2,CSVEDLGQGLMYFDGYTF
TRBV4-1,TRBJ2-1,CASSQDQGNEQFF
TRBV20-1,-,CSARTRDRGYEQYF
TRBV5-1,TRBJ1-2,CASSLSPFNYGYTF
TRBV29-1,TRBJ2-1,CSVELVTRSYNEQFF
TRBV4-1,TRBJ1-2,CASSPSGQGPYGYTF
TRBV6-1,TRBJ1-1,CASSDGQGVAEAFF
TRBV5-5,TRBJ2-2,CASSALWSTNTGELFF
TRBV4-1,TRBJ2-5,CASSQLGTSGLKTQYF
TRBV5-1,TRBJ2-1,CASSLAWGDNEQFF
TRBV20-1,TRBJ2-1,CSVQTPWSSYNEQFF
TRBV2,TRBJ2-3,CASRMTSGGPDTQYF
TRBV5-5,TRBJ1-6,CASSSPGHRNSPLHF
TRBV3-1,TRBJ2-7,CASSQGRGVVYEQYF
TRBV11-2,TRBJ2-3,CASSPGTSGGNAQYF
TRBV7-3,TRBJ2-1,CASSLRGSEQFF
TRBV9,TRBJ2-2,CASRRRGDTGELFF
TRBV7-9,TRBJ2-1,CASSWEGAYNEQFF
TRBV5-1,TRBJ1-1,CASSLVGSRGREAFF
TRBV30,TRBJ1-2,CAWTGLGAFGYTF
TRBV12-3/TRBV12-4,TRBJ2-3,CASSSWVGTDTQYF
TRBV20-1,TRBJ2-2,CSAIPDRLNTGELFF